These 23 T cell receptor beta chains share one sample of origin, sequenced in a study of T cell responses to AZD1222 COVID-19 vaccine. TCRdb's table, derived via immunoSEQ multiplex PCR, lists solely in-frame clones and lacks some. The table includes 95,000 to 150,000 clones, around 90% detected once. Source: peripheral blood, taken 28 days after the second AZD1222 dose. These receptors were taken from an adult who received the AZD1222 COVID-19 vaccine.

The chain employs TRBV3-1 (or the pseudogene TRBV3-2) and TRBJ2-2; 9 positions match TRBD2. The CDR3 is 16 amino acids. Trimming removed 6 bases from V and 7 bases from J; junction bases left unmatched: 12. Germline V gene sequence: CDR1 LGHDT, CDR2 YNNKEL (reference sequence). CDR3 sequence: CASRPWRGGAVGELFF. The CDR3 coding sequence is TGTGCCAGCAGACCCTGGCGGGGGGGCGCGGTCGGGGAGCTGTTTTTT.

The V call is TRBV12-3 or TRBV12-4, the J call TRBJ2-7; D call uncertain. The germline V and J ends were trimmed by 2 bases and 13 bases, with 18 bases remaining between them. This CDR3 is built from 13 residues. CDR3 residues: CASSLYASQRAYF. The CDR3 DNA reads TGTGCCAGCAGTTTATATGCGTCCCAACGGGCTTACTTC.

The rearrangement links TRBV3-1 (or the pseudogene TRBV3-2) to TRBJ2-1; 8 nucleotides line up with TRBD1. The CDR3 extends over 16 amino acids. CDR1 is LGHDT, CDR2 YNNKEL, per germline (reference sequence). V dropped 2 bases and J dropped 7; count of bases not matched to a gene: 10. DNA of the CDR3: TGTGCCAGCAGCCAACTCGCTGGACAGGGTAAGAATGAGCAGTTCTTC. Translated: CASSQLAGQGKNEQFF.

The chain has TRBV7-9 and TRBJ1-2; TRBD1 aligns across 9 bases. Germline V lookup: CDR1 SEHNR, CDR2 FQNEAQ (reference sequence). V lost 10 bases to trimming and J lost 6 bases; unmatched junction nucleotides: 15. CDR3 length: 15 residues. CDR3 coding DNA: TGTGCCATCCACCCCTTCTCGGGACAGGGCGATGGCTACACCTTC. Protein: CAIHPFSGQGDGYTF.

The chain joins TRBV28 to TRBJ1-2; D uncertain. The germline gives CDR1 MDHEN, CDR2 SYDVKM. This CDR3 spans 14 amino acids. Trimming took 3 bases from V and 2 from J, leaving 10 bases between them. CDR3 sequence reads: CASSFGPPNYGYTF. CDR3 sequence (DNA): TGTGCCAGCAGTTTCGGGCCCCCCAACTATGGCTACACCTTC.

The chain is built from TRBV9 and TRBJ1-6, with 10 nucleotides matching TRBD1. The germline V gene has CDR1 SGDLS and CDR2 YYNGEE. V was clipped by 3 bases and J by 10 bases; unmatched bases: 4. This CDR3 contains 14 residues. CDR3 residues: CASSAGQGRSPLHF. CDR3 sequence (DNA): TGTGCCAGCAGCGCGGGACAGGGGCGATCACCCCTCCACTTT.

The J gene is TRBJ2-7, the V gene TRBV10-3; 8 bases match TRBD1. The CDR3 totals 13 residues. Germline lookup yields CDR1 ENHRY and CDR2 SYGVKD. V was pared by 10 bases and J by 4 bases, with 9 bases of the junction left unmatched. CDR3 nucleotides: TGTGCCACCCGCCGACAGGGGTCATACGAGCAGTACTTC. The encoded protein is CATRRQGSYEQYF.

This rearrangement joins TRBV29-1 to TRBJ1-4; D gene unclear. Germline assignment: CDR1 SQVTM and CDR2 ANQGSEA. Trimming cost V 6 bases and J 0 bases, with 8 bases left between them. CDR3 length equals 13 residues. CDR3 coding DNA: TGCAGCGTCGGAGTTGCAACTAATGAAAAACTGTTTTTT. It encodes CSVGVATNEKLFF. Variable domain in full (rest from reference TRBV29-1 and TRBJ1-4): SAVISQKPSRDICQRGTSLTIQCQVDSQVTMMFWYRQQPGQSLTLIATANQGSEATYESGFVIDKFPISRPNLTFSTLTVSNMSPEDSSIYLCSVGVATNEKLFFGSGTQLSVL.

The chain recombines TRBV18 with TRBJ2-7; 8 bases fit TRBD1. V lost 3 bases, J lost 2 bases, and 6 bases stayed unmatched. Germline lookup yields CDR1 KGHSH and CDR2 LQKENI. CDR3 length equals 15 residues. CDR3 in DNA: TGTGCCAGCTCACCCGGAAGGACAGGGCCCTACGAGCAGTACTTC. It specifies CASSPGRTGPYEQYF.

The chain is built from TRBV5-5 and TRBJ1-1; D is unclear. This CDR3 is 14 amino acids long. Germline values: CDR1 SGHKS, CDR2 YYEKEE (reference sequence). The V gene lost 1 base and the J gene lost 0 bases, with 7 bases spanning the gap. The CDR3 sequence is CASSLQLMNTEAFF. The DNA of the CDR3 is TGTGCCAGCAGCTTGCAGCTCATGAACACTGAAGCTTTCTTT.

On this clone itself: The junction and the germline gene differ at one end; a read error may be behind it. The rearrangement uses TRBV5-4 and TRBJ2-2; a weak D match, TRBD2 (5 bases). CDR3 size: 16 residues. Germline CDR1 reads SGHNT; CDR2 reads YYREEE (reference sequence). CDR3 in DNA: TGTGCCAGCAGCTTGAGAGGGTTCGGGAACGCCGGGGAGCTGTTTTTT. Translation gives CASSLRGFGNAGELFF.

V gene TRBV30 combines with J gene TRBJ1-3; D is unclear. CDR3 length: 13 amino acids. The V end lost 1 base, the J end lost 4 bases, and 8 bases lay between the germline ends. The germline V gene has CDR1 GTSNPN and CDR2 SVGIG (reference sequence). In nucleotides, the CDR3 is TGTGCCTGGAGTGGGAAAAGAGGAAACACCATATATTTT. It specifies CAWSGKRGNTIYF.

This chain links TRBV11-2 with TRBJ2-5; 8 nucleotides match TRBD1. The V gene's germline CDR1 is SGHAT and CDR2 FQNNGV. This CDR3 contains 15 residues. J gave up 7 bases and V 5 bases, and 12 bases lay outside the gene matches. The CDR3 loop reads CASSPQDRVGSTQYF. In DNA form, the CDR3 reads TGTGCCAGCAGCCCCCAGGACAGGGTCGGATCGACCCAGTACTTC.

The CDR3 nucleotides read TGTGCCAGCAGTTGGGGACACCCCTATGGCTACACCTTC. It is translated as CASSWGHPYGYTF. This chain joins TRBV27 and TRBJ1-2; weak D call: TRBD1 (6 bases). V was trimmed by 4 bases and J by 4 bases, leaving 10 bases between them. The CDR3 is 13 amino acids. Germline assignment: CDR1 MNHEY and CDR2 SMNVEV (reference sequence).

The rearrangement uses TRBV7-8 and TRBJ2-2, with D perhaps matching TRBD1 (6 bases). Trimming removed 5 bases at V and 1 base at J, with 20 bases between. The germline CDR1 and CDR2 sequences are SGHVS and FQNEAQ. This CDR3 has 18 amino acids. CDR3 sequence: CASSTTLYRVGNTGELFF. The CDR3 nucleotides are TGTGCCAGCAGCACCACGCTATACAGGGTTGGGAACACCGGGGAGCTGTTTTTT.

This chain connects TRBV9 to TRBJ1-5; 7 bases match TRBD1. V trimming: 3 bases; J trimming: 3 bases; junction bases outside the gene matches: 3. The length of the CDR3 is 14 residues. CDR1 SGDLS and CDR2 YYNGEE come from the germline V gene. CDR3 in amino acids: CASSGDRANQPQHF. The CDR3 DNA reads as TGTGCCAGCAGCGGAGACAGGGCCAATCAGCCCCAGCATTTT.

The CDR3 here is CSVEESSGNTIYF. DNA for the CDR3: TGCAGCGTTGAAGAGAGCTCTGGAAACACCATATATTTT. J is TRBJ1-3 and V is TRBV29-1; D gene unclear. Germline V CDR1 and CDR2: SQVTM, ANQGSEA. V shed 0 bases and J shed 0 bases, with 3 bases lying between them. The CDR3 sequence is 13 residues long.

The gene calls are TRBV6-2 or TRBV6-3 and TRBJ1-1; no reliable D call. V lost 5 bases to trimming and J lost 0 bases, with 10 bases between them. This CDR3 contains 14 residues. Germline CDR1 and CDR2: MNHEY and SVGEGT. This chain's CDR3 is CASSARTVNTEAFF. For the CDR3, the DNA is TGTGCCAGCAGTGCCCGGACGGTGAACACTGAAGCTTTCTTT.

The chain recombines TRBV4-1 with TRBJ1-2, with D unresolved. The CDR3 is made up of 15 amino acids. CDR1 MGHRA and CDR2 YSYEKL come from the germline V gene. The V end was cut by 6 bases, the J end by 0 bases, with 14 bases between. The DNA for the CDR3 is TGCGCCAGCAGACCCGGACTACGAGCTAACTATGGCTACACCTTC. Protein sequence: CASRPGLRANYGYTF.

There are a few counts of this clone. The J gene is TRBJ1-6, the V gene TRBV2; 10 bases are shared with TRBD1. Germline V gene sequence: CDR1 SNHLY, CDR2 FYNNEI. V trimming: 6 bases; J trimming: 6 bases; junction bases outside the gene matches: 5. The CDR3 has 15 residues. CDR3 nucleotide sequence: TGTGCCAGCAGCGCCGGGACAGGGGTTAATTCACCCCTCCACTTT. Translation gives CASSAGTGVNSPLHF. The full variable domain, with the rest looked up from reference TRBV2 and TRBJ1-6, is EPEVTQTPSHQVTQMGQEVILRCVPISNHLYFYWYRQILGQKVEFLVSFYNNEISEKSEIFDDQFSVERPDGSNFTLKIRSTKLEDSAMYFCASSAGTGVNSPLHFGNGTRLTVT.

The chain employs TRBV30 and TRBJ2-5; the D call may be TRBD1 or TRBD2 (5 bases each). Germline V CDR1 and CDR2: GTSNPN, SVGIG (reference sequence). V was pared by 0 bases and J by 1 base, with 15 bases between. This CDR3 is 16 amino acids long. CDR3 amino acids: CAWSVGHGAGQETQYF. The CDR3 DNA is TGTGCCTGGAGTGTAGGTCACGGGGCCGGCCAAGAGACCCAGTACTTC.

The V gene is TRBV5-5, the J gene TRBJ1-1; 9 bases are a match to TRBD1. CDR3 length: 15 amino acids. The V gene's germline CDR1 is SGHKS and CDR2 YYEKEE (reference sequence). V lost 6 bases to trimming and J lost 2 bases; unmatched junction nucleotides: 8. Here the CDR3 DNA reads TGTGCCAGCAACGGACAGGGGCGGTTCAACACTGAAGCTTTCTTT. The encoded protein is CASNGQGRFNTEAFF. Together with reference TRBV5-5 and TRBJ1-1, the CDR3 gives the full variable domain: DAGVTQSPTHLIKTRGQQVTLRCSPISGHKSVSWYQQVLGQGPQFIFQYYEKEERGRGNFPDRFSARQFPNYSSELNVNALLLGDSALYLCASNGQGRFNTEAFFGQGTRLTVV.

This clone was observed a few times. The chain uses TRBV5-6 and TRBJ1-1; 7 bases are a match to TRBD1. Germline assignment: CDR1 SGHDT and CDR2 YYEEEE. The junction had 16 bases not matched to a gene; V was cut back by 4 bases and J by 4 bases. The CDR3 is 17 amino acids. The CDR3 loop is CASSHTQGGGFATEAFF. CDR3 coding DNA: TGTGCCAGCAGCCATACGCAGGGGGGCGGCTTTGCCACTGAAGCTTTCTTT.